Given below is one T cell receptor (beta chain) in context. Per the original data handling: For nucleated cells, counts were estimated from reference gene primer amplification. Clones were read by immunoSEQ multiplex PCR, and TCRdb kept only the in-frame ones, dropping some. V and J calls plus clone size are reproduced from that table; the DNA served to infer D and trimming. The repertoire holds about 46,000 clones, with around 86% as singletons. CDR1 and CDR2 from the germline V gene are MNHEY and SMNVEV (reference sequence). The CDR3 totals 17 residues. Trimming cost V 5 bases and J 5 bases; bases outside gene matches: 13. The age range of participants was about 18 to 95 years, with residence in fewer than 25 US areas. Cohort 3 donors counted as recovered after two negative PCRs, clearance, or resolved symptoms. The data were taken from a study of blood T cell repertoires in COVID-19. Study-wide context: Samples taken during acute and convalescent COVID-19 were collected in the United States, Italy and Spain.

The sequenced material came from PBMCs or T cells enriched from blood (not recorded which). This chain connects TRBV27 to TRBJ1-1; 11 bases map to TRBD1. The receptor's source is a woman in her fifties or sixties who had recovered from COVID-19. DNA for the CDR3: TGTGCCAGCAGTCCTTTCGGGACAGGGGGTTTTCGGACTGAAGCTTTCTTT. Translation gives CASSPFGTGGFRTEAFF.